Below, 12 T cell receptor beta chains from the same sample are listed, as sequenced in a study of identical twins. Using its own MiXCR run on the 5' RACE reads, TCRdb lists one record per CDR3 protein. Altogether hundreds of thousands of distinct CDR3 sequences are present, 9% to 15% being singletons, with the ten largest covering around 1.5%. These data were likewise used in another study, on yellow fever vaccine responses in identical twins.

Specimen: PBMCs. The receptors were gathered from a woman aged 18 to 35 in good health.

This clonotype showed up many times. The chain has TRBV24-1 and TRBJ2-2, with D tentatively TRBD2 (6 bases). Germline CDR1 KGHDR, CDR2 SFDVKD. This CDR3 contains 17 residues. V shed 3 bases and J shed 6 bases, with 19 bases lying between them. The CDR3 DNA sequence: TGTGCCACCAGTGATCCGGTCGGCGGGGCCGAGGCCGGGGAGCTGTTTTTT. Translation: CATSDPVGGAEAGELFF.

The CDR3 spells CSARESSPGGRDEQFF. DNA for the CDR3: TGCAGTGCTAGGGAGAGCAGTCCGGGGGGGCGGGATGAGCAGTTCTTC. The chain recombines TRBV20-1 with TRBJ2-1; 8 bases are shared with TRBD2. CDR1 and CDR2 from the germline V gene are DFQATT and SNEGSKA (reference sequence). V shed 3 bases, J shed 8 bases, and the junction held 15 bases outside the gene matches. This CDR3 contains 16 residues.

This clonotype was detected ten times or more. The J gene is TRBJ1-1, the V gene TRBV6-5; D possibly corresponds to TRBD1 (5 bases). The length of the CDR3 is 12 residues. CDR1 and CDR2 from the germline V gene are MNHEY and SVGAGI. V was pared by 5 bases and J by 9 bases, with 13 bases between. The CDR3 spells CASSPTESQAFF. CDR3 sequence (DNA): TGTGCCAGCAGTCCGACAGAATCGCAAGCTTTCTTT.

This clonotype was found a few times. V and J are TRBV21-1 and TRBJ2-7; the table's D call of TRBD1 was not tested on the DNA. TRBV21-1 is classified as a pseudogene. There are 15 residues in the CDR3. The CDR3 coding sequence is TGTGCCAGCAGCGGACCGGGACAGGGGTCTGGGGAGCAGTACTTC. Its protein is CASSGPGQGSGEQYF.

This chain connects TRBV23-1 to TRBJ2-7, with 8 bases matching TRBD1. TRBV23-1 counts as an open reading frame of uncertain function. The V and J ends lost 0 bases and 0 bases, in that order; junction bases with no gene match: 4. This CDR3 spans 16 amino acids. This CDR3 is CASSQSRQGPSYEQYV. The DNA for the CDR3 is TGCGCCAGCAGTCAATCTAGACAGGGGCCCTCCTACGAGCAGTACGTC.

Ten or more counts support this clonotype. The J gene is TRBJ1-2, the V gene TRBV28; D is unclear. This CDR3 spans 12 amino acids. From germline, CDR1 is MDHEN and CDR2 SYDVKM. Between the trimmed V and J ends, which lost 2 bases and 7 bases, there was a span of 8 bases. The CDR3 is CASSLASGGYTF. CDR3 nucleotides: TGTGCCAGCAGTTTAGCCTCCGGTGGCTACACCTTC.

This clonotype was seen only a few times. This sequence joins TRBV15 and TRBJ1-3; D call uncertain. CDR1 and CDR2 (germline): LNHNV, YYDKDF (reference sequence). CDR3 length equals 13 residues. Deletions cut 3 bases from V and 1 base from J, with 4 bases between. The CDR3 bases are TGTGCCACCAGCAGGGCATCTGGAAACACCATATATTTT. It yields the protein CATSRASGNTIYF.

CDR3: CARPTWGEGQETQYF. DNA of the CDR3: TGTGCCAGACCCACTTGGGGGGAGGGGCAAGAGACCCAGTACTTC. V gene TRBV6-1 combines with J gene TRBJ2-5, with TRBD2 identical over 7 bases. Per the germline V gene, CDR1 is MNHNS and CDR2 is SASEGT. The CDR3 has 15 residues. V was clipped by 9 bases and J by 2 bases; unmatched bases: 12.

In DNA form, the CDR3 reads TGTGCCAGCAGCACCACAGGGCTTACAGACGAGCAGTACTTC. It is translated as CASSTTGLTDEQYF. The chain joins TRBV5-5 to TRBJ2-7; perhaps TRBD1 as D (6 bases). The CDR3 is 14 residues long. V gave up 4 bases and J gave up 5 bases, with 16 bases separating them. The V gene's germline CDR1 is SGHKS and CDR2 YYEKEE (reference sequence).

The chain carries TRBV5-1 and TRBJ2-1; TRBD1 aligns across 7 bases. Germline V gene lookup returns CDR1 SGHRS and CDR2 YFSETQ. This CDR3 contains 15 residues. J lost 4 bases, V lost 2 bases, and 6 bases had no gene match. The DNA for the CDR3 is TGCGCCAGCAGCTTAGGTGGGACAGAGTACAATGAGCAGTTCTTC. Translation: CASSLGGTEYNEQFF.

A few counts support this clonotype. The CDR3 here is CASSLGMDGTGYGYTF. CDR3 nucleotide sequence: TGTGCCAGCAGCTTAGGGATGGACGGGACAGGCTATGGCTACACCTTC. The chain has TRBV7-2 and TRBJ1-2; 8 bases fit TRBD1. Trimming at V came to 1 base and at J to 4 bases, leaving 8 bases not matched to a gene. Germline V gene lookup returns CDR1 SGHTA and CDR2 FQGNSA. There are 16 residues in the CDR3.

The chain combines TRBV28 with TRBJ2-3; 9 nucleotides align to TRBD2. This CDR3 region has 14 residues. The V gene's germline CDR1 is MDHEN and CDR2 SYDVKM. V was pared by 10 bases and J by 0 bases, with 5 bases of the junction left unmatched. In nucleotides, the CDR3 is TGTGCCACCGAGGGACTAGCAAGCACAGATACGCAGTATTTT. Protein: CATEGLASTDTQYF.